These 8 T cell receptor beta chains came from one sample sequenced in a study of shared clonotypes between healthy human individuals. Repertoires were generated with immunoSEQ multiplex PCR, while TCRdb's copy carries only in-frame clones and drops some. Here the sample spans over a million clones, around 95% being singletons. The specimen sequenced was naive CD4+ T cells sorted from blood. Subset given: CD45RA+ positively selected. The receptors stem from a man aged 25 to 45 in good health.

This clone was found once. This rearrangement joins TRBV2 to TRBJ1-2, with D uncertain. V was trimmed by 6 bases and J by 5 bases, leaving 10 bases between them. Germline V CDR1 and CDR2: SNHLY, FYNNEI. This CDR3 spans 12 amino acids. Written as DNA, the CDR3 is TGTGCCAGCAGCCCTGACGTATATGGCTACACCTTC. Encoded protein: CASSPDVYGYTF.

About this clone itself: The sample has other DNA sequences that encode this CDR3 too. The chain employs TRBV28 and TRBJ1-2, with D maybe TRBD1 (5 bases). CDR1 and CDR2 from the germline V gene are MDHEN and SYDVKM. Trimming shortened V by 7 bases and J by 6 bases, and 9 bases separated the two germline ends. The length of the CDR3 is 11 residues. CDR3 loop: CASTGTDGYTF. The DNA of the CDR3 is TGTGCCAGCACCGGGACGGATGGCTACACCTTC.

The chain carries TRBV5-4 and TRBJ2-2; D possibly corresponds to TRBD1 (6 bases). The CDR3 is 14 residues long. The V and J ends lost 0 bases and 7 bases respectively, with 10 bases between them. The germline V gene encodes CDR1 SGHNT and CDR2 YYREEE (reference sequence). CDR3 loop: CASSLVDSDGELFF. The DNA of the CDR3 is TGTGCCAGCAGCTTGGTGGACAGCGACGGGGAGCTGTTTTTT.

The chain uses TRBV19 and TRBJ2-4; D may match TRBD1 or TRBD2 (5 bases each). CDR1 and CDR2 from the germline V gene are LNHDA and SQIVND (reference sequence). The V gene lost 5 bases and the J gene lost 6 bases, with 11 bases spanning the gap. This CDR3 has 13 amino acids. This CDR3 reads CASSAGGGNIQYF. The CDR3 region has the DNA TGTGCCAGTAGTGCAGGTGGGGGAAACATTCAGTACTTC. Full variable domain (remainder filled in from reference TRBV19 and TRBJ2-4): DGGITQSPKYLFRKEGQNVTLSCEQNLNHDAMYWYRQDPGQGLRLIYYSQIVNDFQKGDIAEGYSVSREKKESFPLTVTSAQKNPTAFYLCASSAGGGNIQYFGAGTRLSVL.

The chain has TRBV6-1 and TRBJ2-1, with TRBD2 identical over 8 bases. The CDR3 spans 15 residues. Germline CDR1 reads MNHNS; CDR2 reads SASEGT. The V and J ends lost 3 bases and 9 bases, in that order; junction bases with no gene match: 10. The CDR3 DNA sequence: TGTGCCAGCAGTGATTTTGTAGCGGGACACGGTGAGCAGTTCTTC. It is translated as CASSDFVAGHGEQFF.

The chain links TRBV18 to TRBJ2-7, with 12 bases fitting TRBD2. The V gene's germline CDR1 is KGHSH and CDR2 LQKENI. The CDR3 loop spans 15 amino acids. Trimming at V came to 4 bases and at J to 4 bases, leaving 5 bases not matched to a gene. The CDR3 nucleotides read TGTGCCAGCTCACGACTAGCGGGAGCCGGGTACGAGCAGTACTTC. Its protein is CASSRLAGAGYEQYF.

The rearrangement links TRBV28 to TRBJ2-7; tentative D call: TRBD2 (6 bases). V shed 4 bases and J shed 2 bases, with 12 bases lying between them. CDR3 size: 14 residues. CDR1 is MDHEN, CDR2 SYDVKM, per germline. The CDR3 DNA reads TGTGCCAGCAGTTCGGGAGCCCTCCCCTACGAGCAGTACTTC. Translating it yields CASSSGALPYEQYF.

V is TRBV5-1 and J is TRBJ1-4; D is possibly TRBD1 (6 bases). Trimming stripped 2 bases from V and 4 bases from J, with 12 bases between. CDR3 length equals 15 residues. Germline V CDR1 and CDR2: SGHRS, YFSETQ. This CDR3 is CASSLQGAINEKLFF. The CDR3 DNA follows: TGCGCCAGCAGCTTACAGGGCGCGATTAATGAAAAACTGTTTTTT.